This T cell receptor beta chain emerged from a study of CD4 T cells in relation to SARS-CoV-2 and coronaviruses. Study-wide context: After roughly ten days of antigen culture, PBMC TCR beta CDR3s were sequenced. Controls used an HIV-1 Nef peptide pool or no peptide.

This clone was seen once. Antigen specificity is unknown. V was shortened by 0 bases and J by 4 bases, with 3 bases between the two germline ends. There are 12 residues in the CDR3. Per the germline V gene, CDR1 is KGHSH and CDR2 is LQKENI. Unexposed donor CD4+ T cells date from about 2011-2018, before the COVID-19 pandemic. Isolation of CD4+ T cells took place after roughly nine days in culture. Cells permitting, SARS-CoV-2 S/N and four cold-coronavirus spikes were tested on unexposed-donor CD4+ T cells. Here immunoSEQ multiplex PCR was the method, and the copy in TCRdb shows in-frame clones only, minus some. The table records fewer than 20,000 clones, 78% of them present only once.

This chain connects TRBV18 to TRBJ2-5; D not certain. The source is a human donor in good health. Sequencing input: CD4+ T cells from PBMCs, cultured in vitro. CDR3 in DNA: TGTGCCAGCTCACCACCGGGAGAGACCCAGTACTTC. It translates to CASSPPGETQYF. Together with reference TRBV18 and TRBJ2-5, the CDR3 gives the full variable domain: NAGVMQNPRHLVRRRGQEARLRCSPMKGHSHVYWYRQLPEEGLKFMVYLQKENIIDESGMPKERFSAEFPKEGPSILRIQQVVRGDSAAYFCASSPPGETQYFGPGTRLLVL.